This T cell receptor (beta chain) was captured by sequencing in a study of blood T cell repertoires in COVID-19. Study summary: Samples taken during acute and convalescent COVID-19 were collected in the United States, Italy and Spain. T cells, B-cell-depleted T cells, or PBMCs supplied cDNA or gDNA.

Germline loops: CDR1 GTSNPN, CDR2 SVGIG (reference sequence). The ends lost 2 bases at V and 6 bases at J; junction bases unmatched: 2. The CDR3 consists of 13 residues. Methods used by the authors: The assay estimated nucleated cells by amplifying reference gene primers. Some clones are missing from TCRdb's copy, which holds only in-frame ones; the method was immunoSEQ multiplex PCR. V, J and clone size derive from that table, while D and trimming were established from the DNA sequence. This sample carries under 100,000 clones, around 87% of them seen once, and the ten largest clones take roughly 17%.

Sequenced sample: peripheral blood. The chain combines TRBV30 with TRBJ1-5; 9 nucleotides align to TRBD1. This sequence was found in a human donor in a cohort sampled during active COVID-19. CDR3 residues: CAWSKQGAQPQHF. CDR3 DNA sequence: TGTGCCTGGAGTAAACAGGGGGCTCAGCCCCAGCATTTT.